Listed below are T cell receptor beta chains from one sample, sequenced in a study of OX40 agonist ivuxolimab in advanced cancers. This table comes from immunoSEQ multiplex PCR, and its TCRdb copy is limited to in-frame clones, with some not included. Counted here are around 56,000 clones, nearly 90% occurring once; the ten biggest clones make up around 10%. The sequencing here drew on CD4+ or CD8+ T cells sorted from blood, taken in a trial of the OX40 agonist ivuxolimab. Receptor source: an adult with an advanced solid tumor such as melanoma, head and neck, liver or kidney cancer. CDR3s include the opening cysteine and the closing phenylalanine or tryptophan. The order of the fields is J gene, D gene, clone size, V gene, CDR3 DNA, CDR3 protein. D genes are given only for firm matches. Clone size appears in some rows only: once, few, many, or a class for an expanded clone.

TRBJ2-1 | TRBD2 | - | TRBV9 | TGTGCCAGCAGTTTACAAATACTAGCGGGAAACGACAATGAGCAGTTCTTC | CASSLQILAGNDNEQFF
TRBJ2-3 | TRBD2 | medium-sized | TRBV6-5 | TGTGCCAGCAGTTACCTAGCGGGACGGGGGGATACGCAGTATTTT | CASSYLAGRGDTQYF
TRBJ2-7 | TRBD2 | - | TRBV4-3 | TGCGCCAGCAGCCAAGAGAGACTAGCGCAGAGCTCCTACGAGCAGTACTTC | CASSQERLAQSSYEQYF
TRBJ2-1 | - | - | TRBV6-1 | TGTGCCAGCAGTGACTCAGGGGAGACCAATGAGCAGTTCTTC | CASSDSGETNEQFF
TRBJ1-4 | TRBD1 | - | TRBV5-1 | TGCGCCAGCAGCTTGGGCCCCGGACAGGGGAATGAAAAACTGTTTTTT | CASSLGPGQGNEKLFF
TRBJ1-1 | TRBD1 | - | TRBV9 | TGTGCCAGCAGCTCCCCGCCGGACAGGGATAACGAAGCTTTCTTT | CASSSPPDRDNEAFF
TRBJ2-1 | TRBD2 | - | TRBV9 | TGTGCCAGCAGCGCTCACCGCGGGGGGGTCAATGAGCAGTTCTTC | CASSAHRGGVNEQFF
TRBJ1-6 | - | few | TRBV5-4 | TGTGCCAGCAGGGATTCAGGGGCCGTCTTCTCACCCCTCCACTTT | CASRDSGAVFSPLHF
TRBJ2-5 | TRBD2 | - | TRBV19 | TGTGCCAGTAGTCGGACTAGCGGGGGAGGCCAAGAGACCCAGTACTTC | CASSRTSGGGQETQYF
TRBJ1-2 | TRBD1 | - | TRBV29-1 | TGCAGCGTTGAAGGACAGGGCGTCTATGGCTACACCTTC | CSVEGQGVYGYTF
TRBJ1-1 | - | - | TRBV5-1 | TGCGCCAGCAGCTTGGCCGGTACAGGCCGTGGGGCTGAAGCTTTCTTT | CASSLAGTGRGAEAFF
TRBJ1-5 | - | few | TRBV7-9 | TGTGCCAGCAGCTTAGAATATCAGCCCCAGCATTTT | CASSLEYQPQHF
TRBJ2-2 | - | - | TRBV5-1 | TGCGCCAGCAGCTTGCCCAGGGAGACCGGGGAGCTGTTTTTT | CASSLPRETGELFF
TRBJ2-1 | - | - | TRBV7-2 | TGTGCCAGCACCCTAGGTTGGGGGGGGCCCACATACAATGAGCAGTTCTTC | CASTLGWGGPTYNEQFF
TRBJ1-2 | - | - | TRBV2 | TGTGCCAGCAGTAGGGACTCGGCTAACTATGGCTACACCTTC | CASSRDSANYGYTF
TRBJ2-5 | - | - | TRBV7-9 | TGTGCCAGCAGCATTTACAGGGAAGAGACCCAGTACTTC | CASSIYREETQYF
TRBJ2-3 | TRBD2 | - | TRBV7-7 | TGTGCCAGCAGCTTACGCGGGGGGGCCTCAGATACGCAGTATTTT | CASSLRGGASDTQYF
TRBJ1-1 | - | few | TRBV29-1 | TGCAGCGTTGAGGACCAGACTGAAGCTTTCTTT | CSVEDQTEAFF
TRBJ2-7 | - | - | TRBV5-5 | TGTGCCAGCAGCCCCCCGGGTTCCTACGAGCAGTACTTC | CASSPPGSYEQYF
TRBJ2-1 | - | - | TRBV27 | TGTGCCAGCAGTCCTCCGGGTTCGCTGTACAATGAGCAGTTCTTC | CASSPPGSLYNEQFF
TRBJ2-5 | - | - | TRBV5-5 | TGTGCCAGCATGCCGGGACCCAATTTGGAGACCCAGTACTTC | CASMPGPNLETQYF
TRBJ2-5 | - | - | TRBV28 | TGTGCCAGCAGCTCGGTCCGGGAGCAAGAGACCCAGTACTTC | CASSSVREQETQYF